This paragraph covers one T cell receptor (beta chain) sequence. The assay was immunoSEQ multiplex PCR, and TCRdb's table has in-frame clones only and misses some. The repertoire has a few hundred thousand clones, roughly four fifths of them found once; the top ten carry roughly 2%. Germline-derived CDR1 and CDR2 are PRHDT and FYEKMQ (reference sequence). CDR3 size: 17 residues. V lost 5 bases and J 0 bases, leaving 19 bases between the germline ends. This sample stems from a study of blood T cell repertoires in COVID-19. For the study at large: Researchers got acute and convalescent COVID-19 samples from the United States, Italy and Spain. PBMCs, B-cell-depleted T cells, or T cells provided the cDNA or gDNA that made up the material.

The chain has TRBV13 and TRBJ1-1, with a tentative D call TRBD1 (6 bases). The TCR sequence derives from a man under 40 who had recovered from COVID-19. The sequencing input was peripheral blood. The CDR3: CASSEAKDSLMNTEAFF. The CDR3 nucleotides read TGTGCCAGCAGCGAAGCTAAGGACAGCCTAATGAACACTGAAGCTTTCTTT.